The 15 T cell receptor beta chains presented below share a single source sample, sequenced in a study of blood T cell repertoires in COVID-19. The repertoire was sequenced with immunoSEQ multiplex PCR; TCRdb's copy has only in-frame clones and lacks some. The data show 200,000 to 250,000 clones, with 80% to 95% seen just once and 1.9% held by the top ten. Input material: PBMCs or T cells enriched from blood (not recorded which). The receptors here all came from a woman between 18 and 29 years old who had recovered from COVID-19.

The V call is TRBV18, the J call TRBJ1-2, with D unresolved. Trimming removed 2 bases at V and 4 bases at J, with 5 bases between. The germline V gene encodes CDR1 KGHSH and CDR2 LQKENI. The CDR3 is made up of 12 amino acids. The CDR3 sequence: CASSPVSYGYTF. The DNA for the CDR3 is TGTGCCAGCTCACCAGTGAGCTATGGCTACACCTTC.

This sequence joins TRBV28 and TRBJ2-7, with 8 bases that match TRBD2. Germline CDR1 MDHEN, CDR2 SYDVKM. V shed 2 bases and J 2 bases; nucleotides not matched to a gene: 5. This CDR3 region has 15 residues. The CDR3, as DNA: TGTGCCAGCAGTTTAGCCTTGGGACTAGCCTACGAGCAGTACTTC. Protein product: CASSLALGLAYEQYF.

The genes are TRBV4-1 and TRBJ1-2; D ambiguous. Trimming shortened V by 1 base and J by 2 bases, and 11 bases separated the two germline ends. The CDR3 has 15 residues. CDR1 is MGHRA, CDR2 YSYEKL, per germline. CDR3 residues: CASSQVMGGNYGYTF. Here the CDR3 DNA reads TGCGCCAGCAGCCAAGTAATGGGAGGGAACTATGGCTACACCTTC.

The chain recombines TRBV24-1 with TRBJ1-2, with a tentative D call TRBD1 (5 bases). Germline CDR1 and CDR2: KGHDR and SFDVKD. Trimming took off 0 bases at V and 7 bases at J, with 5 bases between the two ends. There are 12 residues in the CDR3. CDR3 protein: CATSDLTGGYTF. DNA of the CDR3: TGTGCCACCAGTGATTTGACAGGTGGCTACACCTTC.

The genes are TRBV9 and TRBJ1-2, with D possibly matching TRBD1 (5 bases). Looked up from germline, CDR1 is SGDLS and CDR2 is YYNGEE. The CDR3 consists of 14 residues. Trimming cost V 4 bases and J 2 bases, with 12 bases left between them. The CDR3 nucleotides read TGTGCCAGCAGCCCTCAGCAGGGAAACTATGGCTACACCTTC. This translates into CASSPQQGNYGYTF. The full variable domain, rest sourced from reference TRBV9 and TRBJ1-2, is DSGVTQTPKHLITATGQRVTLRCSPRSGDLSVYWYQQSLDQGLQFLIQYYNGEERAKGNILERFSAQQFPDLHSELNLSSLELGDSALYFCASSPQQGNYGYTFGSGTRLTVV.

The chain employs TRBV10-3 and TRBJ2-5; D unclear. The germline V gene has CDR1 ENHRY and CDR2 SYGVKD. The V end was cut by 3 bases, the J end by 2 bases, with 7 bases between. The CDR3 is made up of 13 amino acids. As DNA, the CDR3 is TGTGCCATCAGTGACGGTGTACAAGAGACCCAGTACTTC. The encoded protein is CAISDGVQETQYF.

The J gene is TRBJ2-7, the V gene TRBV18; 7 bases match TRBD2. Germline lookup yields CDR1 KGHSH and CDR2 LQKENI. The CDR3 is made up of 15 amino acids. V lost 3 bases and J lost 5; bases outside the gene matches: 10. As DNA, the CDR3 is TGTGCCAGCTCACCGACTCCAGCGGGGCGGAACGAGCAGTACTTC. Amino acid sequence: CASSPTPAGRNEQYF.

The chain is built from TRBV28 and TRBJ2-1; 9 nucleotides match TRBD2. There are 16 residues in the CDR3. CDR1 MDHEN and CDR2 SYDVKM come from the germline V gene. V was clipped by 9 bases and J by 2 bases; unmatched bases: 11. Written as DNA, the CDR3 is TGTGCCAGTATAAGAGAGACTAGCGGAACCTACAATGAGCAGTTCTTC. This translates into CASIRETSGTYNEQFF.

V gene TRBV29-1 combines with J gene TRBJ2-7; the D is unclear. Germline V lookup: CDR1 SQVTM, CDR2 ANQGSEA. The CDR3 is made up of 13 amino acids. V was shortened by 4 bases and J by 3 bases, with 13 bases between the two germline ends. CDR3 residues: CSVAHVVHYEQYF. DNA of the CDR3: TGCAGCGTTGCCCACGTAGTTCACTACGAGCAGTACTTC.

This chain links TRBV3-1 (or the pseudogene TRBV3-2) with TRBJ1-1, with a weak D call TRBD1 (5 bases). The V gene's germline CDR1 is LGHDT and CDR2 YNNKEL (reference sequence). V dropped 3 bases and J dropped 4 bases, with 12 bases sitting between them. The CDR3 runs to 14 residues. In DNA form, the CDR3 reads TGTGCCAGCAGCCATCTCGGCACAGGCACTGAAGCTTTCTTT. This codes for CASSHLGTGTEAFF.

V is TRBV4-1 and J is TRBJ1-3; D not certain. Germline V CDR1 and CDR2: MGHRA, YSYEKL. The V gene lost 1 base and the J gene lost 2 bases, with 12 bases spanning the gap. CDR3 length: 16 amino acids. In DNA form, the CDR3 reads TGCGCCAGCAGCCAAGTCGGCGGCAAACCTGGAAACACCATATATTTT. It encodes CASSQVGGKPGNTIYF.

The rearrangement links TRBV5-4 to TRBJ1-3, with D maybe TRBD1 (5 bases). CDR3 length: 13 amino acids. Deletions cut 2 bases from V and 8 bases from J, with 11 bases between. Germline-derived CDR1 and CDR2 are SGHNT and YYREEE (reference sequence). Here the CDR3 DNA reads TGTGCCAGCAGCTTCGGGGGGTTGGACACCATATATTTT. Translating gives CASSFGGLDTIYF.

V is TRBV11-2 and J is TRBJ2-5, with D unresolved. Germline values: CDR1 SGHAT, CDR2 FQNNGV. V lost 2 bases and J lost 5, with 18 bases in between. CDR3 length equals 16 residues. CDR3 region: CASSLQPYAQAETQYF. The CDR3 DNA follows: TGTGCCAGCAGCTTACAACCTTATGCCCAAGCGGAGACCCAGTACTTC.

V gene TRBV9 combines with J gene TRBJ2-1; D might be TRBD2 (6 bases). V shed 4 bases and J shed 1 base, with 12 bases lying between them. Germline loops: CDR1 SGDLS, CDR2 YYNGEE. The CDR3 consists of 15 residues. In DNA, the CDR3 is TGTGCCAGCAGCCCCTCTAGCGATTCCTACAATGAGCAGTTCTTC. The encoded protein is CASSPSSDSYNEQFF. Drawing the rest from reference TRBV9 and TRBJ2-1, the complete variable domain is DSGVTQTPKHLITATGQRVTLRCSPRSGDLSVYWYQQSLDQGLQFLIQYYNGEERAKGNILERFSAQQFPDLHSELNLSSLELGDSALYFCASSPSSDSYNEQFFGPGTRLTVL.

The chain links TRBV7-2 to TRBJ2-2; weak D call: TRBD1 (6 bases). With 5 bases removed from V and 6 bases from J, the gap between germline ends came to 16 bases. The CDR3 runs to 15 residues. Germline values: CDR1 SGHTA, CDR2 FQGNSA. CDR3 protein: CASSLRTAYSGELFF. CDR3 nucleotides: TGTGCCAGCAGCCTCCGGACAGCTTACTCCGGGGAGCTGTTTTTT.